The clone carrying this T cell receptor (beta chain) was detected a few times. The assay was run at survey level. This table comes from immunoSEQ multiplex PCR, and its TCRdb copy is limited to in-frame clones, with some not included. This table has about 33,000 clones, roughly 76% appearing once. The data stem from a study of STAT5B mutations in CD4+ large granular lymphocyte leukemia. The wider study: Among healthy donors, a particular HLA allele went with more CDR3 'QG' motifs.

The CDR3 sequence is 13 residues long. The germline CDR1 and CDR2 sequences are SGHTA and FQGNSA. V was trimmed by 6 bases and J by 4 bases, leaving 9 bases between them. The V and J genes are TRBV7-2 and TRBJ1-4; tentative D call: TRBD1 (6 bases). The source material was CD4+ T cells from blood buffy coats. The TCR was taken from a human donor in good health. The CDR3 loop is CASRLDSNEKLFF. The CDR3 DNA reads TGTGCCAGCAGACTGGACAGTAATGAAAAACTGTTTTTT. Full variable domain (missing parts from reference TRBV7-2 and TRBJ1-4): GAGVSQSPSNKVTEKGKDVELRCDPISGHTALYWYRQSLGQGLEFLIYFQGNSAPDKSGLPSDRFSAERTGGSVSTLTIQRTQQEDSAVYLCASRLDSNEKLFFGSGTQLSVL.